The source of this T cell receptor (beta chain) is a study of OX40 agonist ivuxolimab in advanced cancers. Whole-study context: At about 82% male, the cohort had a mean age of approximately 64 years, ranging from roughly 20 to 90.

Remarks on this clone: Its antigen is unknown.

Germline V gene sequence: CDR1 MNHNS, CDR2 SASEGT. The length of the CDR3 is 14 residues. V lost 10 bases, J lost 7 bases, and 11 bases stayed unmatched. The method was immunoSEQ multiplex PCR; TCRdb's version includes in-frame clones alone and lacks a portion of them. Among some 66,000 clones listed, roughly four fifths were seen once. Whole-study findings and limits: Clonal expansion was seen in CD4+ and CD8+ blood T cells by week 6 at 0.1 to 3.0 mg/kg.

This TCR was sampled from an adult with an advanced solid tumor such as melanoma, head and neck, liver or kidney cancer. This chain links TRBV6-1 with TRBJ2-3; 10 nucleotides line up with TRBD1. Sequencing was performed on CD4+ or CD8+ T cells sorted from blood, taken in a trial of the OX40 agonist ivuxolimab. The CDR3 nucleotides read TGTGCCACCAGAGGACAGACAGGGGGCAATACGCAGTATTTT. This translates into CATRGQTGGNTQYF.